Presented here are 25 T cell receptor beta chains from one specimen sequenced in a study of CD8+CD57+ T cells in acquired aplastic anemia. Genomic DNA served as template for TCR beta VDJ and CDR3 profiling. TCRdb reprocessed the reads via MiXCR and lists one record per CDR3 protein. The table includes hundreds of thousands of distinct CDR3 sequences, about 70% detected once. Sequencing used sorted CD4+, CD8+, or CD8+CD57+ T cells (not recorded which) from PBMCs. The receptor set was obtained from a human donor in good health, serving as a control.

The chain recombines TRBV12-5 with TRBJ2-7; D is uncertain. Germline-derived CDR1 and CDR2 are LGHNT and FRNRAP. The CDR3 runs 13 residues. Trimming took 4 bases from V and 3 from J, leaving 10 bases between them. The CDR3 sequence: CASGWGGFYEQYF. CDR3 bases: TGTGCTAGTGGTTGGGGTGGGTTCTACGAGCAGTACTTC.

With respect to this clonotype: A read error may produce the germline difference seen at one junction end. The V and J genes are TRBV7-2 and TRBJ2-2, with 7 bases matching TRBD2. The length of the CDR3 is 15 residues. The germline CDR1 and CDR2 sequences are SGHTA and FQGNSA. CDR3 residues: CASNPLGGKAGELFF. The CDR3 region has the DNA TGCGCCAGCAACCCCCTGGGGGGGAAGGCCGGGGAGCTGTTTTTT.

CDR3 sequence: CASSPGRKQPQQFF. In DNA, the CDR3 is TGTGCCAGCAGCCCGGGGAGGAAGCAGCCACAGCAGTTTTTT. This sequence joins TRBV7-2 and TRBJ1-4; no firm D call. The CDR3 sequence is 14 residues long. Per the germline V gene, CDR1 is SGHTA and CDR2 is FQGNSA. The V and J ends lost 5 bases and 16 bases respectively, with 23 bases between them. The whole variable domain, remainder taken from reference TRBV7-2 and TRBJ1-4, is GAGVSQSPSNKVTEKGKDVELRCDPISGHTALYWYRQSLGQGLEFLIYFQGNSAPDKSGLPSDRFSAERTGGSVSTLTIQRTQQEDSAVYLCASSPGRKQPQQFFGSGTQLSVL.

The rearrangement uses TRBV7-2 and TRBJ1-2; weak D call: TRBD1 (5 bases). The germline CDR1 and CDR2 sequences are SGHTA and FQGNSA. The CDR3 has 13 residues. Trimming shortened V by 5 bases and J by 8 bases, and 15 bases separated the two germline ends. The CDR3 sequence is CASSPGTTGGYTF. For the CDR3, the DNA is TGTGCCAGCAGCCCCGGGACGACGGGGGGCTACACCTTC.

A remark on this clonotype: The junction departs from germline at one end; a sequencing error may be responsible. V usage is TRBV5-1 and J usage is TRBJ1-5; 7 positions agree with TRBD1. The CDR3 has 14 residues. The germline V gene has CDR1 SGHRS and CDR2 YFSETQ. The chain's CDR3 is CASSVDRRQEPQHF. CDR3 nucleotides: TGTGCCAGCAGCGTGGACAGGCGGCAGGAGCCCCAGCATTTT.

This rearrangement joins TRBV2 to TRBJ2-3; D is uncertain. The CDR3 is 10 amino acids. Trimming pared 8 bases from V and 6 bases from J, leaving 6 bases between. Germline V gives CDR1 SNHLY, CDR2 FYNNEI. CDR3 sequence: CASFLDTQYF. The CDR3 bases are TGTGCCAGCTTTCTCGATACGCAGTATTTT.

This clonotype was counted at least ten times. The chain carries TRBV29-1 and TRBJ1-1; D is unresolved. Trimming removed 7 bases at V and 3 bases at J, with 15 bases between. This CDR3 spans 13 amino acids. Germline CDR1 is SQVTM and CDR2 is ANQGSEA. The CDR3 sequence: CSAKMGGDTEAFF. DNA of the CDR3: TGCAGCGCAAAGATGGGCGGAGACACTGAAGCTTTCTTT.

This clonotype was found many times. The chain uses TRBV30 and TRBJ2-7, with D perhaps TRBD1 (6 bases). CDR1 is GTSNPN, CDR2 SVGIG, per germline (reference sequence). This CDR3 comprises 15 residues. Trimming took 1 base from V and 1 from J, leaving 14 bases between them. The CDR3, as DNA: TGTGCCTGGAGTGGGCGTCAGGGGCAGTCCTACGAGCAGTACTTC. Translation gives CAWSGRQGQSYEQYF.

Details on this clonotype: A much bigger clone sits one base away, suggesting this may be a read error. The CDR3 nucleotides are TGTGCCTGGAGTCTTTCGGACAGGATCAATTCACCCCTCTACTTT. Translated, it gives CAWSLSDRINSPLYF. V and J are TRBV30 and TRBJ1-6; TRBD1 matches 7 bases. Germline CDR1 GTSNPN, CDR2 SVGIG (reference sequence). This CDR3 has 15 residues.

The genes are TRBV10-3 and TRBJ2-2; 9 nucleotides match TRBD1. V lost 2 bases, J lost 8 bases, and 6 bases stayed unmatched. Germline CDR1 and CDR2: ENHRY and SYGVKD. The CDR3 is made up of 15 amino acids. The CDR3 coding sequence is TGTGCCATCAGTGAGGACAGGGGGAGCACAGGGGAGCTGTTTTTT. Translating it yields CAISEDRGSTGELFF.

This chain uses TRBV2 with TRBJ1-6, with a weak D call TRBD1 (6 bases). Deletions cut 6 bases from V and 15 bases from J, with 24 bases between. CDR3 length equals 15 residues. Germline loops: CDR1 SNHLY, CDR2 FYNNEI. The CDR3 bases are TGTGCCAGCAGCTCTGTAGGACAGTGGAATTTTCGCCTCCACTTT. It encodes CASSSVGQWNFRLHF.

This CDR3 reads CATSGGGGYEQYF. In nucleotides, the CDR3 is TGTGCCACCAGTGGAGGGGGCGGCTACGAGCAGTACTTC. The rearrangement joins TRBV24-1 to TRBJ2-7; 7 nucleotides agree with TRBD1. Germline V gene lookup returns CDR1 KGHDR and CDR2 SFDVKD. The ends lost 5 bases at V and 3 bases at J; junction bases unmatched: 3. The CDR3 covers 13 residues.

About this clonotype: At one boundary the junction diverges from the germline segment, which might be a read error. This rearrangement joins TRBV9 to TRBJ2-2; D gene unclear. Germline-derived CDR1 and CDR2 are SGDLS and YYNGEE. This CDR3 has 13 residues. The CDR3 sequence: CASSVGVRSELYF. As DNA, the CDR3 is TGTGCCAGCAGCGTAGGGGTGAGAAGCGAGCTGTATTTT.

A remark on this clonotype: A much larger clonotype is one base distant, so this may be a read error. The chain employs TRBV5-1 and TRBJ2-7; 8 bases match TRBD2. Germline CDR1 SGHRS, CDR2 YFSETQ. The CDR3 totals 19 residues. J gave up 0 bases and V 4 bases, and 18 bases lay outside the gene matches. CDR3 sequence: CASSPGGTIAGRSSYEQYF. The CDR3 DNA sequence: TGCGCCAGCAGCCCCGGGGGGACTATAGCGGGGAGGAGCTCCTACGAGCAGTACTTC.

This clonotype was recorded at least ten times. This sequence joins TRBV5-1 and TRBJ1-4; no reliable D call. Germline V gene data show CDR1 as SGHRS and CDR2 as YFSETQ. The V and J ends lost 4 bases and 0 bases respectively, with 7 bases between them. The CDR3 extends over 14 amino acids. The CDR3 protein is CASSLSPTNEKLFF. The CDR3 nucleotides read TGCGCCAGCAGCCTCAGTCCAACTAATGAAAAACTGTTTTTT.

Points on this clonotype: Relative to the germline gene, one junction end is altered; a read error may explain this. The gene calls are TRBV10-3 and TRBJ1-2; tentative D call: TRBD1 (5 bases). The CDR3 runs to 14 residues. Per germline, CDR1 ENHRY and CDR2 SYGVKD. For the CDR3, the DNA is TGTGCCATCAGTGAGCCCGACAGCAACAATGGCTACACATTC. Its protein product is CAISEPDSNNGYTF.

On this clonotype itself: Sequence at one end of the junction differs from germline and may be a read error. V gene TRBV15 combines with J gene TRBJ2-2; D is unresolved. Germline V CDR1 and CDR2: LNHNV, YYDKDF (reference sequence). The CDR3 runs 15 residues. In nucleotides, the CDR3 is TGTGCCACCAGCAGAGATACGACACGCACTGGAAACATCATTTTT. This gives the protein CATSRDTTRTGNIIF.

In regard to this clonotype: The CDR3 end shows no conserved phenylalanine or tryptophan, and so a read error is likely. The DNA is left out, because the CDR3 cannot be placed on it with certainty; the CDR3 is given as TCRdb lists it. V gene TRBV29-1 combines with J gene TRBJ2-3. Germline V gene data show CDR1 as SQVTM and CDR2 as ANQGSEA. The CDR3 region is 12 residues in length, termini included. This CDR3 is CSLKQSTDTQDV.

This rearrangement joins TRBV10-2 to TRBJ2-2; D unresolved. Germline V gene data show CDR1 as WSHSY and CDR2 as SAAADI. The CDR3 has 14 amino acids. Between the trimmed V and J ends, which lost 7 bases and 8 bases, there was a span of 17 bases. The CDR3 loop reads CASKWSVQLGELFF. For the CDR3, the DNA is TGCGCCAGCAAGTGGTCGGTCCAATTGGGGGAGCTGTTTTTT.

This clonotype was recorded at least ten times. The chain is built from TRBV27 and TRBJ2-7; no reliable D call. The V gene's germline CDR1 is MNHEY and CDR2 SMNVEV (reference sequence). V dropped 0 bases and J dropped 3 bases, with 18 bases sitting between them. The CDR3 runs 17 residues. CDR3 coding DNA: TGTGCCAGCAGTTTATCCCTCCCAGCGTGGACCAACTACGAGCAGTACTTC. The encoded protein is CASSLSLPAWTNYEQYF.

This clonotype was seen just once. The rearrangement joins TRBV12-3 or TRBV12-4 to TRBJ2-7; 10 bases align to TRBD1. This CDR3 region has 16 residues. V shed 7 bases, J shed 1 base, and the junction held 10 bases outside the gene matches. CDR3 region: CASIIERDRGSYEQYF. The CDR3 nucleotides read TGTGCCAGCATCATCGAACGGGACAGGGGTTCCTACGAGCAGTACTTC.

This clonotype came up many times. The chain joins TRBV6-6 to TRBJ2-1; D might be TRBD2 (7 bases). CDR3 length: 12 amino acids. The germline CDR1 and CDR2 sequences are MNHNY and SVGAGI (reference sequence). The V gene lost 0 bases and the J gene lost 12 bases, with 9 bases spanning the gap. The CDR3 sequence is CASSYSRGGQFF. As DNA, the CDR3 is TGTGCCAGCAGTTACTCGAGGGGGGGGCAGTTCTTC.

This clonotype was detected ten times or more. This sequence joins TRBV9 and TRBJ2-7, with TRBD1 matching 9 bases. CDR1 SGDLS and CDR2 YYNGEE come from the germline V gene. The CDR3 is 14 amino acids. V trimming: 3 bases; J trimming: 5 bases; junction bases outside the gene matches: 6. The CDR3 spells CASSAGQGRHEQYF. The CDR3 DNA follows: TGTGCCAGCAGCGCGGGACAGGGCCGCCACGAGCAGTACTTC.

The gene calls are TRBV20-1 and TRBJ2-1; 10 nucleotides align to TRBD1. The junction had 10 bases not matched to a gene; V was cut back by 6 bases and J by 2 bases. Germline V gives CDR1 DFQATT, CDR2 SNEGSKA (reference sequence). The CDR3 covers 16 residues. CDR3 loop: CSASSPDRGPYNEQFF. CDR3 nucleotides: TGCAGTGCCAGCTCACCTGACAGGGGGCCCTACAATGAGCAGTTCTTC.

The chain has TRBV14 and TRBJ1-5, with D perhaps matching TRBD1 (6 bases). CDR3 length: 15 amino acids. The V gene lost 4 bases and the J gene lost 13 bases, with 23 bases spanning the gap. Germline lookup yields CDR1 SGHDN and CDR2 FVKESK. In DNA, the CDR3 is TGTGCCAGCAGCCCTCAAGGGGGGATCTCCTACGAGCAGCATTTT. Protein product: CASSPQGGISYEQHF.